This TCR beta chain is drawn from a study of Ad26.COV2.S vaccination and SARS-CoV-2 variants. Specified treatment: roughly 20 received Ad26.COV2.S at low or high dose, single or two shots; several received placebo; per-sample allocation not given. Collection of samples fell on day 63 after the first vaccine or placebo injection. Aged 18-55 years, donor was enrolled in Boston in 2020. Details on this clone: The antigen remains undetermined.

The method was immunoSEQ multiplex PCR; TCRdb's version includes in-frame clones alone and lacks a portion of them. The table has a few hundred thousand clones, 80% to 90% seen once. Overall study findings and caveats: Participants given vaccine showed non-spike TCR breadth similar to that of placebo recipients.

The J segment lost 9 bases and the V segment lost 3 bases, leaving 10 bases of the junction unmatched. The CDR3 is 13 residues long. CDR1 DFQATT and CDR2 SNEGSKA come from the germline V gene (reference sequence). The TCR was taken from a person between 18 and 65 years old who received the Ad26.COV2.S COVID-19 vaccine or a placebo. The chain couples TRBV20-1 to TRBJ2-7, with 8 bases identical to TRBD1. The starting material was peripheral blood, obtained in a trial of Ad26.COV2.S vaccine versus placebo. This CDR3 reads CSASTGQVSVQYF. As DNA, the CDR3 is TGCAGTGCTAGTACGGGACAGGTTTCTGTGCAGTACTTC.